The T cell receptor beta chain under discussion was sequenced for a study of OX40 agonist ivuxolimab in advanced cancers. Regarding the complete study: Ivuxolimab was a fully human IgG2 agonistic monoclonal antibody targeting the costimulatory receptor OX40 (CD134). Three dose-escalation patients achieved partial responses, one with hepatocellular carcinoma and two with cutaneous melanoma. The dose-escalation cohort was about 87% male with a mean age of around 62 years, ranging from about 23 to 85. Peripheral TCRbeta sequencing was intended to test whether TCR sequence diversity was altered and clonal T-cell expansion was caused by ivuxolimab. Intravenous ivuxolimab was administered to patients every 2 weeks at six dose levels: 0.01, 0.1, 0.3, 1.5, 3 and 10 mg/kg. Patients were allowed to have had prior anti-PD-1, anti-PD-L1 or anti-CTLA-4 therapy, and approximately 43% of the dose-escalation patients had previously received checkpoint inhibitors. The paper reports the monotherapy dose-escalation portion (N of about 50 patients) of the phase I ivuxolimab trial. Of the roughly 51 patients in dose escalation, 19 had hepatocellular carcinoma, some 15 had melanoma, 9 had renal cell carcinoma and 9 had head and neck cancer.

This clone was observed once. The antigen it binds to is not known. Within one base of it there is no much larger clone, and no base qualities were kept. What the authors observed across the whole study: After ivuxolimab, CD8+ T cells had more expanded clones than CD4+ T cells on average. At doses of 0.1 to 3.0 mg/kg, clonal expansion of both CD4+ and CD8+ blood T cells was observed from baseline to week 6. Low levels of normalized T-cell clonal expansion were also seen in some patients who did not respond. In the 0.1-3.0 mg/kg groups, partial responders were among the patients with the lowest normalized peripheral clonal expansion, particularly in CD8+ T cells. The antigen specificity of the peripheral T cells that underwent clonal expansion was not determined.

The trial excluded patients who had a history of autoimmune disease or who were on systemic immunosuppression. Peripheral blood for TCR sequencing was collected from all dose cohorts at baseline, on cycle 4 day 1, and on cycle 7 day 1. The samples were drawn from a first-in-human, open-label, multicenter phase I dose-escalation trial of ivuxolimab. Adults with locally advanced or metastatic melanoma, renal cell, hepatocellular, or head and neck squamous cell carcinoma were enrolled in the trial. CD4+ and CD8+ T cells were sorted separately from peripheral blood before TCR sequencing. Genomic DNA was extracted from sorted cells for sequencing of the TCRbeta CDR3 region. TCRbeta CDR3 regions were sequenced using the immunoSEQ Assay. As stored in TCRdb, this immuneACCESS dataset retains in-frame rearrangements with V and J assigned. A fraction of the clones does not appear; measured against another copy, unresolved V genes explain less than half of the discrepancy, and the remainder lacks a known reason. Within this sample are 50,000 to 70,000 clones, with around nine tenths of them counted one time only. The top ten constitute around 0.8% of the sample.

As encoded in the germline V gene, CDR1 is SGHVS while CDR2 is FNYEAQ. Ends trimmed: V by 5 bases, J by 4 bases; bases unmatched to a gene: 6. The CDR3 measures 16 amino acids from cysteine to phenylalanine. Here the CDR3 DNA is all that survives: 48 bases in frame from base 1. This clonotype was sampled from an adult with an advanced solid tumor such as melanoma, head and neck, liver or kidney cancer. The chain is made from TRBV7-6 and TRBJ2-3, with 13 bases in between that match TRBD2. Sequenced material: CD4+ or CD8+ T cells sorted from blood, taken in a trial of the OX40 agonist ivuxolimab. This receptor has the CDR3 CASSILAGGTPDTQYF. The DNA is TGTGCCAGCAGCATACTAGCGGGAGGGACCCCAGATACGCAGTATTTT. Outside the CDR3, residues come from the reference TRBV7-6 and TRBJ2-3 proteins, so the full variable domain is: GAGVSQSPRYKVTKRGQDVALRCDPISGHVSLYWYRQALGQGPEFLTYFNYEAQQDKSGLPNDRFSAERPEGSISTLTIQRTEQRDSAMYRCASSILAGGTPDTQYFGPGTRLTVL.